Below, 27 T cell receptor beta chains from the same sample are listed, as sequenced in a study of blood T cell repertoires in COVID-19. Assay used: immunoSEQ multiplex PCR; TCRdb lists only in-frame clones, some missing. The sample has some 250,000 clones; 87% are singletons. Sequencing was done on a sample of peripheral blood. The receptors originated from a man in his 60s who had recovered from COVID-19.

The chain is built from TRBV11-2 and TRBJ2-5; TRBD2 aligns across 11 bases. Germline V gene lookup returns CDR1 SGHAT and CDR2 FQNNGV. The CDR3 spans 15 residues. Trimming at V came to 5 bases and at J to 5 bases, leaving 7 bases not matched to a gene. CDR3 DNA: TGTGCCAGCAGCCTTCGGATAGCGGGGGGGGAGACCCAGTACTTC. This translates into CASSLRIAGGETQYF.

This clone was picked up a small number of times. The rearrangement joins TRBV6-5 to TRBJ1-2; 9 positions agree with TRBD1. CDR1 and CDR2 (germline): MNHEY, SVGAGI. J was trimmed by 4 bases and V by 6 bases; bases with no gene match: 6. There are 14 residues in the CDR3. The CDR3 bases are TGTGCCAGCAGCTCCGGGACAGGGTTCTATGGCTACACCTTC. Its protein is CASSSGTGFYGYTF.

This clone was recorded a few times. The chain combines TRBV2 with TRBJ2-1; D is possibly TRBD2 (5 bases). The CDR3 runs 16 residues. Between the trimmed V and J ends, which lost 6 bases and 9 bases, there was a span of 24 bases. Germline V gives CDR1 SNHLY, CDR2 FYNNEI. The CDR3 sequence: CASRPPGNRFMGEQFF. CDR3 DNA: TGTGCCAGCAGGCCCCCGGGGAACCGCTTTATGGGTGAGCAGTTCTTC.

The V and J genes are TRBV7-9 and TRBJ2-1; D is perhaps TRBD1 (5 bases). The V end lost 4 bases, the J end lost 2 bases, and 18 bases lay between the germline ends. In germline, CDR1 is SEHNR, CDR2 FQNEAQ (reference sequence). This CDR3 is built from 17 residues. CDR3 in amino acids: CASSSIKVQAPYNEQFF. The CDR3 DNA reads as TGTGCCAGCAGCTCCATTAAGGTACAGGCACCCTACAATGAGCAGTTCTTC.

The V and J genes are TRBV24-1 and TRBJ2-1, with D perhaps matching TRBD1 (6 bases). The germline V gene encodes CDR1 KGHDR and CDR2 SFDVKD. The CDR3 sequence is 17 residues long. The germline V and J ends were trimmed by 3 bases and 0 bases, with 14 bases remaining between them. CDR3 sequence reads: CATSDPGRGGSYNEQFF. The CDR3 nucleotides read TGTGCCACCAGTGATCCGGGGAGAGGGGGCTCCTACAATGAGCAGTTCTTC.

The CDR3 sequence: CASSPLSGGAGEQYF. The DNA for the CDR3 is TGTGCCAGCAGCCCCCTCAGCGGGGGGGCTGGGGAGCAGTACTTC. The chain carries TRBV7-7 and TRBJ2-7; 10 positions agree with TRBD2. The CDR3 is 15 residues long. J gave up 7 bases and V 5 bases, and 11 bases lay outside the gene matches. CDR1 is SSHAT, CDR2 FNYEAQ, per germline (reference sequence). The whole variable domain, filled in from reference TRBV7-7 and TRBJ2-7, reads GAGVSQSPRYKVTKRGQDVTLRCDPISSHATLYWYQQALGQGPEFLTYFNYEAQPDKSGLPSDRFSAERPEGSISTLTIQRTEQRDSAMYRCASSPLSGGAGEQYFGPGTRLTVT.

The chain has TRBV19 and TRBJ1-1; the D gene is possibly TRBD1 (5 bases). V lost 1 base, J lost 6 bases, and 9 bases lay in between. Germline values: CDR1 LNHDA, CDR2 SQIVND (reference sequence). This CDR3 contains 13 residues. The CDR3 loop is CASSIVQGAEAFF. Here the CDR3 DNA reads TGTGCCAGTAGTATAGTTCAGGGTGCTGAAGCTTTCTTT.

In DNA, the CDR3 is TGTGCCAGCAGTCCTTTATTACAGGGGGGCGAGCAGTACGTC. It specifies CASSPLLQGGEQYV. The V gene is TRBV6-5, the J gene TRBJ2-7, with 8 bases aligning to TRBD1. Trimming removed 5 bases from V and 6 bases from J; junction bases left unmatched: 9. CDR3 length: 14 amino acids. Germline V CDR1 and CDR2: MNHEY, SVGAGI.

CDR3 amino acids: CAIRLAGGTDTQYF. Here the CDR3 DNA reads TGTGCCATCAGACTAGCGGGGGGCACAGATACGCAGTATTTT. The chain links TRBV10-3 to TRBJ2-3; TRBD2 aligns across 11 bases. From germline, CDR1 is ENHRY and CDR2 SYGVKD. With 6 bases clipped from V and 1 base from J, the junction kept 0 bases outside the gene matches. The CDR3 consists of 14 residues.

The chain employs TRBV14 and TRBJ2-4; TRBD1 is a possible D gene (6 bases). The CDR3 runs 12 residues. CDR1 and CDR2 from the germline V gene are SGHDN and FVKESK. Trimming removed 2 bases at V and 10 bases at J, with 9 bases between. CDR3 nucleotide sequence: TGTGCCAGCAGCCAATCAGGGGTTATTCAGTACTTC. Translated: CASSQSGVIQYF.

The chain links TRBV9 to TRBJ2-3; D is ambiguous. The germline gives CDR1 SGDLS, CDR2 YYNGEE. V shed 1 base and J shed 2 bases, with 11 bases lying between them. CDR3 length: 15 residues. CDR3 loop: CASSVSSLITDTQYF. CDR3 nucleotide sequence: TGTGCCAGCAGCGTAAGCTCCCTGATCACAGATACGCAGTATTTT.

The genes are TRBV11-2 and TRBJ2-2, with 7 bases matching TRBD1. CDR1 and CDR2 (germline): SGHAT, FQNNGV. The V segment lost 4 bases and the J segment 4 bases; nucleotides outside the gene matches: 6. The CDR3 runs to 15 residues. In nucleotides, the CDR3 is TGTGCCAGCAGCTACGACCGGGACAGCACCGGGGAGCTGTTTTTT. This encodes CASSYDRDSTGELFF. The full variable domain, its missing parts supplied by reference TRBV11-2 and TRBJ2-2, is EAGVAQSPRYKIIEKRQSVAFWCNPISGHATLYWYQQILGQGPKLLIQFQNNGVVDDSQLPKDRFSAERLKGVDSTLKIQPAKLEDSAVYLCASSYDRDSTGELFFGEGSRLTVL.

The chain employs TRBV28 and TRBJ1-3, with a tentative D call TRBD1 (5 bases). Germline V gene lookup returns CDR1 MDHEN and CDR2 SYDVKM. There are 14 residues in the CDR3. V lost 5 bases and J 3 bases, leaving 11 bases between the germline ends. CDR3 amino acids: CASSQQGFGNTIYF. In DNA form, the CDR3 reads TGTGCCAGCAGTCAGCAGGGCTTTGGAAACACCATATATTTT.

The chain employs TRBV7-2 and TRBJ2-2, with 8 positions matching TRBD1. CDR3 length: 15 residues. CDR1 is SGHTA and CDR2 is FQGNSA in the germline V gene. The junction had 5 bases not matched to a gene; V was cut back by 5 bases and J by 3 bases. The chain's CDR3 is CASSRDRWDTGELFF. For the CDR3, the DNA is TGTGCCAGCAGCAGGGACAGGTGGGACACCGGGGAGCTGTTTTTT.

This chain links TRBV7-9 with TRBJ2-7; D might be TRBD1 (5 bases). Germline assignment: CDR1 SEHNR and CDR2 FQNEAQ (reference sequence). CDR3 length: 14 residues. The V end lost 6 bases, the J end lost 5 bases, and 17 bases lay between the germline ends. This CDR3 is CASSQGAGPDEQYV. The CDR3 nucleotides are TGTGCCAGCAGTCAAGGGGCAGGGCCGGACGAGCAGTACGTC.

The chain recombines TRBV2 with TRBJ1-3; unclear D gene. This CDR3 region has 14 residues. V lost 2 bases to trimming and J lost 2 bases, with 7 bases between them. Germline V gene sequence: CDR1 SNHLY, CDR2 FYNNEI. The CDR3 region is CASSEQVTGNTIYF. CDR3 nucleotides: TGTGCCAGCAGTGAACAGGTCACTGGAAACACCATATATTTT.

This clone was observed a single time. The J gene is TRBJ2-7, the V gene TRBV4-1; D unresolved. This CDR3 has 15 amino acids. Between the trimmed V and J ends, which lost 0 bases and 2 bases, there was a span of 11 bases. Germline CDR1 and CDR2: MGHRA and YSYEKL. CDR3 region: CASSQEKVSAYEQYF. In DNA, the CDR3 is TGCGCCAGCAGCCAAGAAAAGGTCAGCGCCTACGAGCAGTACTTC.

The sample holds a few counts of this clone. The genes are TRBV30 and TRBJ2-7; D may be TRBD1 (5 bases). This CDR3 contains 12 residues. V was clipped by 5 bases and J by 1 base, with 9 bases between them. Germline V gives CDR1 GTSNPN, CDR2 SVGIG (reference sequence). CDR3 nucleotide sequence: TGTGCCTGGGCTCAGGGATCCTACGAGCAGTACTTC. This codes for CAWAQGSYEQYF.

The rearrangement uses TRBV18 and TRBJ2-1; the D gene is possibly TRBD2 (5 bases). Germline lookup yields CDR1 KGHSH and CDR2 LQKENI. V shed 6 bases and J shed 0 bases, with 12 bases lying between them. CDR3 length: 15 residues. CDR3 nucleotides: TGTGCCAGCTCTTTTCAGGAGGCCTCCTACAATGAGCAGTTCTTC. This gives the protein CASSFQEASYNEQFF.

The J gene is TRBJ2-3, the V gene TRBV27; 9 bases agree with TRBD1. The CDR3 length is 16 residues. V lost 6 bases and J lost 4; bases outside the gene matches: 11. Germline CDR1 and CDR2: MNHEY and SMNVEV (reference sequence). This chain's CDR3 is CASSQNRGQGPDTQYF. CDR3 coding DNA: TGTGCCAGCAGCCAAAACAGGGGGCAAGGACCAGATACGCAGTATTTT.

This chain links TRBV11-2 with TRBJ2-7; D unclear. V shed 1 base and J shed 0 bases, with 13 bases lying between them. The CDR3 covers 16 residues. CDR1 and CDR2 (germline): SGHAT, FQNNGV. The chain's CDR3 is CASSLAPDPSSYEQYV. CDR3 sequence (DNA): TGTGCCAGCAGCTTAGCACCGGATCCTAGCTCCTACGAGCAGTACGTC.

The gene calls are TRBV19 and TRBJ1-5; a possible D gene is TRBD1 (6 bases). The CDR3 is 15 residues long. The V and J ends lost 2 bases and 1 base respectively, with 9 bases between them. Germline-derived CDR1 and CDR2 are LNHDA and SQIVND (reference sequence). CDR3 sequence: CASSIRGQSNQPQHF. The CDR3 DNA is TGTGCCAGTAGTATAAGGGGACAAAGCAATCAGCCCCAGCATTTT.

This clone was picked up a small number of times. DNA for the CDR3: TGTGCCGTTCGGGACAGGGGATCTGGGGCCAACGTCCTGACTTTC. Translation gives CAVRDRGSGANVLTF. The chain recombines TRBV7-7 with TRBJ2-6; 10 nucleotides line up with TRBD1. J gave up 1 base and V 11 bases, and 5 bases lay outside the gene matches. In germline, CDR1 is SSHAT, CDR2 FNYEAQ (reference sequence). This CDR3 comprises 15 residues.

The chain has TRBV20-1 and TRBJ2-1, with D possibly matching TRBD1 (6 bases). V shed 6 bases and J shed 0 bases, with 24 bases lying between them. The length of the CDR3 is 18 residues. Per the germline V gene, CDR1 is DFQATT and CDR2 is SNEGSKA (reference sequence). The CDR3 nucleotides read TGCAGTGCGAGTCCGGACAGAACGGGACGTCGCTCCTACAATGAGCAGTTCTTC. Amino acids: CSASPDRTGRRSYNEQFF.

Comments on this clone: This sample includes further DNA sequences coding for the same CDR3. The chain employs TRBV5-1 and TRBJ2-1; possible D gene TRBD2, 6 bases. The CDR3 totals 15 residues. V was trimmed by 0 bases and J by 0 bases, leaving 7 bases between them. Germline CDR1 is SGHRS and CDR2 is YFSETQ. The CDR3 DNA sequence: TGCGCCAGCAGCTTGGTCGGGGGCTCCTACAATGAGCAGTTCTTC. Residues: CASSLVGGSYNEQFF.

The genes are TRBV11-3 and TRBJ2-1; D uncertain. The germline gives CDR1 SGHNT, CDR2 YENEEA. V lost 0 bases to trimming and J lost 0 bases, with 3 bases between them. CDR3 size: 14 residues. The DNA of the CDR3 is TGTGCCAGCAGCTTAGATCTCTCCTACAATGAGCAGTTCTTC. The encoded protein is CASSLDLSYNEQFF.

V usage is TRBV30 and J usage is TRBJ1-5; D not certain. V was clipped by 0 bases and J by 3 bases, with 6 bases between them. The germline V gene encodes CDR1 GTSNPN and CDR2 SVGIG (reference sequence). The CDR3 sequence is 13 residues long. The CDR3 loop is CAWSVHSNQPQHF. The CDR3 DNA reads TGTGCCTGGAGTGTACATTCCAATCAGCCCCAGCATTTT.